This record concerns one T cell receptor (beta chain) sequence. The target antigen is unknown. The gene names here belong to mouse. The CDR3 end falls 1 residue outside the read, so it is completed with the germline J gene. Sample time point: mouse harvest day 14 after allogeneic transplant. Tail vein injection delivered 10^7 T-cell-depleted bone marrow cells and 10^6 splenic CD5+ T cells. Tissues came from B6→BALB/c major-mismatch GVHD mice at day 7 or 14. These data are taken from a study of tissue T cells after allogeneic stem cell transplantation. Clones were read by immunoSEQ multiplex PCR, and TCRdb kept only the in-frame ones, dropping some. Among about 1,100 clones, roughly half were seen once, and the ten largest hold approximately 33%. Findings and caveats of the study: TCR repertoires tracked anatomic similarity, regardless of disease or transplant status. Few T cell clones were shared across patients, but motif clusters showed tissue-specific shared signatures.

V dropped 1 base and J dropped 1 base, with 12 bases sitting between them. The germline CDR1 and CDR2 sequences are LGHNA and YNLKQL (reference sequence). CDR3 length: 16 amino acids. The receptor comes from a female BALB/c mouse given C57BL/6 T cells with graft-versus-host disease after an allogeneic hematopoietic cell transplant. The chain has TRBV5 and TRBJ2-3, with D possibly TRBD2 on 6 matching bases. Sequencing input: liver tissue. The DNA read from the CDR3 is TGTGCCAGCAGCCAAGTTGGGGGAGGGGGTGCAGAAACGCTGTAT. It yields the protein CASSQVGGGGAETLY. The whole CDR3 reads CASSQVGGGGAETLYF.